This T cell receptor (beta chain) originates from a study of response to subunit inactivated influenza vaccine. Study results and limitations: Each seasonal influenza vaccination, the authors suggested, recruits few new T cells.

The CDR3 has 14 residues. Looked up from germline, CDR1 is KGHDR and CDR2 is SFDVKD. Trimming pared 1 base from V and 1 base from J, leaving 6 bases between. TCRdb reanalysed the RT-PCR reads using MiXCR and keeps one entry per CDR3 protein. Among more than 200,000 distinct CDR3 sequences listed, more than 9% were seen once. Comments on this clonotype: What it binds is unknown.

This clonotype was sampled from a man aged 50 to 59 who received an inactivated influenza vaccine. The chain employs TRBV24-1 and TRBJ1-2; no reliable D call. Specimen: non-naive T cells sorted from PBMCs, collected 14 days before vaccination. Here the CDR3 DNA reads TGTGCCACCAGTGATTTTACGAATAACTATGGCTACACCTTC. Its protein is CATSDFTNNYGYTF.